This TCR beta chain was obtained from a study of blood T cell repertoires in COVID-19. Using immunoSEQ multiplex PCR, the repertoire was profiled, and TCRdb retains in-frame clones only, with some absent. The sample shows 52,000 or so clones, roughly 90% of them seen only once. This clone was observed a single time. Trimming shortened V by 1 base and J by 4 bases, and 16 bases separated the two germline ends. The germline V gene encodes CDR1 SGHTA and CDR2 FQGNSA. There are 16 residues in the CDR3. The chain couples TRBV7-2 to TRBJ1-2; D possibly corresponds to TRBD1 (5 bases). The TCR was taken from a man in his fifties with acute or convalescent COVID-19. The sample was peripheral blood. The CDR3 sequence is CASSLGVGGGSYGYTF. The CDR3 nucleotides read TGTGCCAGCAGCTTAGGAGTTGGCGGGGGTTCCTATGGCTACACCTTC.